The 9 T cell receptor beta chains below all came from one sample that was sequenced in a study of CD8 T cells in ankylosing spondylitis. Study results and caveats: About 8 highly homologous variants made up a TCR beta motif that seemed to typify ankylosing spondylitis blood.

MiXCR, applied by TCRdb to the 5' RACE reads, yields one record per CDR3 protein. The repertoire includes around 450,000 distinct CDR3 sequences, about 24% of them detected once, and 0.85% to 1% sits in the top ten. For these TCRs, the target antigens are not known. The specimen sequenced was blood, either unsorted or a sorted T cell fraction (not recorded which). These TCRs come from a male donor with ankylosing spondylitis.

This clonotype was counted once. The chain uses TRBV5-1 and TRBJ2-7; the match to TRBD1 covers 9 bases. CDR1 and CDR2 (germline): SGHRS, YFSETQ. CDR3 length: 18 amino acids. V gave up 0 bases and J gave up 1 base; unmatched junction bases: 11. The CDR3 reads CASSLGGGTGGISYEQYV. The DNA for the CDR3 is TGCGCCAGCAGCTTGGGTGGGGGTACAGGGGGCATTTCCTACGAGCAGTACGTC.

The chain employs TRBV5-6 and TRBJ1-4; weak D call: TRBD1 (5 bases). V was cut by 0 bases and J by 8 bases, with 14 bases left in between. The V gene's germline CDR1 is SGHDT and CDR2 YYEEEE. The length of the CDR3 is 15 residues. In nucleotides, the CDR3 is TGTGCCAGCAGCTTGGAAGCAGGGAGGAGGGAAAAACTGTTTTTT. It specifies CASSLEAGRREKLFF.

The count of this clonotype is one. The chain carries TRBV20-1 and TRBJ1-2; D uncertain. V was cut by 7 bases and J by 8 bases, with 20 bases left in between. The CDR3 is 13 residues long. In germline, CDR1 is DFQATT, CDR2 SNEGSKA (reference sequence). CDR3 nucleotide sequence: TGCAGTGTCCCCAAGATTGCTTTGGAGGGCTACACCTTC. It codes for CSVPKIALEGYTF.

In its sample, this clonotype was seen a few times. This rearrangement joins TRBV3-1 to TRBJ1-4; D gene uncertain. Between the trimmed V and J ends, which lost 0 bases and 4 bases, there was a span of 3 bases. The germline V gene encodes CDR1 LGHDT and CDR2 YNNKEL (reference sequence). This CDR3 region has 13 residues. The CDR3 reads CASSQESNEKLFF. CDR3 DNA: TGTGCCAGCAGCCAAGAAAGTAATGAAAAACTGTTTTTT.

The chain recombines TRBV4-1 with TRBJ2-1, with D uncertain. The CDR3 consists of 17 residues. Trimming shortened V by 4 bases and J by 0 bases, and 16 bases separated the two germline ends. Germline V gene sequence: CDR1 MGHRA, CDR2 YSYEKL. CDR3 nucleotide sequence: TGCGCCAGCAGCCCCGGGCAGCGTCTAAGCTCCTACAATGAGCAGTTCTTC. Amino acids: CASSPGQRLSSYNEQFF.

There are a few counts of this clonotype. This CDR3 reads CASSYAGTVYGYTF. The DNA of the CDR3 is TGTGCCAGCAGTTACGCCGGGACAGTTTATGGCTACACCTTC. V and J are TRBV7-9 and TRBJ1-2; 7 bases align to TRBD1. The CDR3 loop spans 14 amino acids. Germline assignment: CDR1 SEHNR and CDR2 FQNEAQ (reference sequence). V shed 6 bases, J shed 5 bases, and the junction held 9 bases outside the gene matches.

In this sample, this clonotype turned up a few times. The rearrangement joins TRBV10-3 to TRBJ1-1; D is possibly TRBD1 (6 bases). Trimming removed 7 bases at V and 5 bases at J, with 14 bases between. The CDR3 consists of 13 residues. CDR1 and CDR2 (germline): ENHRY, SYGVKD. The CDR3 bases are TGTGCCATCACCAAAGGGACAACGACTGAAGCTTTCTTT. Its translation: CAITKGTTTEAFF.

This clonotype occurred once. The chain links TRBV9 to TRBJ1-1; TRBD1 aligns across 7 bases. Germline trimming cut 3 bases from V and 10 bases from J; bases unmatched to any gene: 6. CDR1 and CDR2 from the germline V gene are SGDLS and YYNGEE. The CDR3 is 12 residues long. For the CDR3, the DNA is TGTGCCAGCAGCGCGCAGGGGGAGGTAGCTTTCTTT. This encodes CASSAQGEVAFF.

V gene TRBV29-1 combines with J gene TRBJ1-3; possibly TRBD1 for D (6 bases). Germline CDR1 reads SQVTM; CDR2 reads ANQGSEA. CDR3 size: 12 residues. Trimming left V 7 bases short and J 4 bases short, with 11 bases between. The CDR3 loop is CSAGTSGNTIYF. CDR3 sequence (DNA): TGCAGCGCCGGGACATCCGGAAACACCATATATTTT.